The 26 T cell receptor beta chains given below trace back to one sample, sequenced in a study of shared clonotypes between healthy human individuals. Naive CD8 populations comprised CD45RO-negative cells positively selected for CCR7, excluding terminally differentiated effector memory CD45RA+ cells. Using immunoSEQ multiplex PCR, the repertoire was profiled, and TCRdb retains in-frame clones only, with some absent. Of about 2 million clones detected, 85% to 95% appear once; the ten largest clones hold roughly 1%. Material: naive CD8+ T cells sorted from blood. The origin of the receptors is a man aged 18 to 29 in good health.

The V call is TRBV27, the J call TRBJ2-7; D unclear. The CDR3 runs to 11 residues. From germline, CDR1 is MNHEY and CDR2 SMNVEV (reference sequence). V was trimmed by 7 bases and J by 1 base, leaving 5 bases between them. CDR3 sequence reads: CASKGSYEQYF. The CDR3 DNA follows: TGTGCCAGCAAAGGTTCCTACGAGCAGTACTTC.

V usage is TRBV29-1 and J usage is TRBJ2-7, with 8 nucleotides matching TRBD1. Germline V gene sequence: CDR1 SQVTM, CDR2 ANQGSEA. This CDR3 has 13 amino acids. The J segment lost 4 bases and the V segment lost 6 bases, leaving 8 bases of the junction unmatched. The DNA of the CDR3 is TGCAGCGTAGAGGTCCGGACAGGGTACGAGCAGTACTTC. This encodes CSVEVRTGYEQYF.

V is TRBV30 and J is TRBJ1-4; D gene ambiguous. This CDR3 has 11 amino acids. The V and J ends lost 8 bases and 8 bases respectively, with 12 bases between them. CDR1 is GTSNPN and CDR2 is SVGIG in the germline V gene (reference sequence). CDR3 sequence reads: CARGDGEKLFF. The DNA of the CDR3 is TGTGCCCGCGGCGATGGGGAAAAACTGTTTTTT. The full variable domain, in which reference TRBV30 and TRBJ1-4 provide the parts outside the CDR3, is SQTIHQWPATLVQPVGSPLSLECTVEGTSNPNLYWYRQAAGRGLQLLFYSVGIGQISSEVPQNLSASRPQDRQFILSSKKLLLSDSGFYLCARGDGEKLFFGSGTQLSVL.

The chain couples TRBV10-2 to TRBJ2-1; 8 bases are a match to TRBD2. V lost 5 bases to trimming and J lost 8 bases; unmatched junction nucleotides: 14. Germline-derived CDR1 and CDR2 are WSHSY and SAAADI. This CDR3 has 16 residues. CDR3 coding DNA: TGCGCCAGCAGTCTCCTGACGGGAGGGCCGAGGGATGAGCAGTTCTTC. Residues: CASSLLTGGPRDEQFF.

The V gene is TRBV6-5, the J gene TRBJ2-5; TRBD1 matches 7 bases. The CDR3 extends over 14 amino acids. Losses at the gene ends were 5 bases for V and 0 bases for J; bases not matched to a gene: 3. Germline CDR1 MNHEY, CDR2 SVGAGI. This CDR3 reads CASSHDRDQETQYF. The CDR3 nucleotides are TGTGCCAGCAGTCACGACAGGGACCAAGAGACCCAGTACTTC.

V and J are TRBV4-1 and TRBJ1-1, with no clear D. The CDR3 is 16 amino acids. V was pared by 2 bases and J by 1 base, with 14 bases between. The V gene's germline CDR1 is MGHRA and CDR2 YSYEKL. CDR3 sequence (DNA): TGCGCCAGCAGCCAATACCCCTTCGGGAAGAACACTGAAGCTTTCTTT. Amino acids: CASSQYPFGKNTEAFF.

The chain carries TRBV5-1 and TRBJ2-7; D is perhaps TRBD1 (5 bases). The CDR3 covers 16 residues. With 4 bases removed from V and 3 bases from J, the gap between germline ends came to 20 bases. Germline loops: CDR1 SGHRS, CDR2 YFSETQ. DNA for the CDR3: TGCGCCAGCAGCCCAACAACCAGGGATCTCAGCTACGAGCAGTACTTC. Residues: CASSPTTRDLSYEQYF.

This chain joins TRBV13 and TRBJ1-1; 7 bases are a match to TRBD1. Trimming took 5 bases from V and 7 from J; bases not matched to a gene: 1. CDR3 length: 11 amino acids. CDR1 is PRHDT, CDR2 FYEKMQ, per germline (reference sequence). The CDR3 DNA sequence: TGTGCCAGCAGCGACAGGGATGAAGCTTTCTTT. It yields the protein CASSDRDEAFF.

As concerns this clone: This sample includes further DNA sequences coding for the same CDR3. V gene TRBV30 combines with J gene TRBJ2-7; tentative D call: TRBD1 (5 bases). Per germline, CDR1 GTSNPN and CDR2 SVGIG (reference sequence). Trimming stripped 4 bases from V and 0 bases from J, with 7 bases between. This CDR3 comprises 12 residues. CDR3 in DNA: TGTGCCTGGATCGACAGCTCCTACGAGCAGTACTTC. Its translation is CAWIDSSYEQYF.

The rearrangement links TRBV11-3 to TRBJ2-7; the D is unclear. The V end was cut by 0 bases, the J end by 6 bases, with 6 bases between. Germline lookup yields CDR1 SGHNT and CDR2 YENEEA. This CDR3 is built from 12 residues. The chain's CDR3 is CASSLDRSEQYF. The DNA for the CDR3 is TGTGCCAGCAGCTTAGACCGTAGCGAGCAGTACTTC.

About this clone itself: Germline and junction disagree at one end, which may indicate a read error. V gene TRBV7-7 combines with J gene TRBJ2-1; D is ambiguous. The CDR3 runs to 13 residues. CDR1 and CDR2 (germline): SSHAT, FNYEAQ (reference sequence). The CDR3 reads CASSLDGYNEQFF. The CDR3 region has the DNA TGTGCTAGCAGCCTAGACGGATACAATGAGCAGTTCTTC. Together with reference TRBV7-7 and TRBJ2-1, the CDR3 gives the full variable domain: GAGVSQSPRYKVTKRGQDVTLRCDPISSHATLYWYQQALGQGPEFLTYFNYEAQPDKSGLPSDRFSAERPEGSISTLTIQRTEQRDSAMYRCASSLDGYNEQFFGPGTRLTVL.

V is TRBV27 and J is TRBJ2-7, with 11 bases lining up with TRBD1. CDR3 length: 16 residues. Germline-derived CDR1 and CDR2 are MNHEY and SMNVEV (reference sequence). J lost 4 bases, V lost 6 bases, and 11 bases had no gene match. The CDR3 DNA reads as TGTGCCAGCAGCGAATCCCTCGGGGACAGGGGGTACGAGCAGTACTTC. As protein: CASSESLGDRGYEQYF.

The gene calls are TRBV28 and TRBJ1-3; a possible D gene is TRBD1 (6 bases). CDR3 size: 20 residues. The germline V gene has CDR1 MDHEN and CDR2 SYDVKM. The V gene lost 8 bases and the J gene lost 0 bases, with 29 bases spanning the gap. The DNA for the CDR3 is TGTGCCAGCTCGTTTAGTCAAGCAATCAGGGGATTGCCCTCTGGAAACACCATATATTTT. Its translation is CASSFSQAIRGLPSGNTIYF.

This clone has just one count. The V and J genes are TRBV5-4 and TRBJ2-7; 9 bases align to TRBD1. Germline V CDR1 and CDR2: SGHNT, YYREEE (reference sequence). This CDR3 region has 14 residues. V dropped 4 bases and J dropped 7; count of bases not matched to a gene: 9. CDR3 residues: CASSRDRDSGEQYF. Here the CDR3 DNA reads TGTGCCAGCAGCCGGGACAGGGATTCGGGGGAGCAGTACTTC.

This clone was seen only once. The chain links TRBV4-3 to TRBJ1-2; D gene uncertain. V lost 0 bases and J lost 4, with 9 bases in between. Germline loops: CDR1 LGHNA, CDR2 YSLEER. This CDR3 contains 14 residues. The CDR3 sequence is CASSQDSVPYGYTF. The DNA of the CDR3 is TGCGCCAGCAGCCAAGATTCGGTACCCTATGGCTACACCTTC.

This clone has just a few counts. Other DNA sequences in this sample translate to the same CDR3. This chain links TRBV19 with TRBJ2-5, with 7 bases aligning to TRBD1. V shed 5 bases and J 1 base; nucleotides not matched to a gene: 4. The germline V gene encodes CDR1 LNHDA and CDR2 SQIVND (reference sequence). The CDR3 totals 14 residues. The CDR3 is CASSLGTAQETQYF. The CDR3 nucleotides are TGTGCCAGTAGTCTGGGGACAGCCCAAGAGACCCAGTACTTC. Full variable domain (missing parts from reference TRBV19 and TRBJ2-5): DGGITQSPKYLFRKEGQNVTLSCEQNLNHDAMYWYRQDPGQGLRLIYYSQIVNDFQKGDIAEGYSVSREKKESFPLTVTSAQKNPTAFYLCASSLGTAQETQYFGPGTRLLVL.

This chain uses TRBV19 with TRBJ1-2, with D possibly TRBD1 on 5 matching bases. The V gene lost 1 base and the J gene lost 1 base, with 16 bases spanning the gap. From germline, CDR1 is LNHDA and CDR2 SQIVND (reference sequence). CDR3 length: 17 amino acids. CDR3 sequence (DNA): TGTGCCAGTAGTATAGCAGGGATCGGGAGCGTTAACTATGGCTACACCTTC. This gives the protein CASSIAGIGSVNYGYTF. Together with reference TRBV19 and TRBJ1-2, the CDR3 gives the full variable domain: DGGITQSPKYLFRKEGQNVTLSCEQNLNHDAMYWYRQDPGQGLRLIYYSQIVNDFQKGDIAEGYSVSREKKESFPLTVTSAQKNPTAFYLCASSIAGIGSVNYGYTFGSGTRLTVV.

The CDR3 DNA follows: TGTGCCAGCAGTTTTCAGGAATCCTACGAGCAGTACTTC. This encodes CASSFQESYEQYF. The rearrangement joins TRBV28 to TRBJ2-7; D is undetermined. This CDR3 has 13 residues. Germline-derived CDR1 and CDR2 are MDHEN and SYDVKM. Trimming removed 3 bases from V and 1 base from J, with 7 bases in between.

The CDR3 DNA reads TGTGCCAGCAGCCCATCCGGGACGGTTTATGGCTACACCTTC. It encodes CASSPSGTVYGYTF. The V and J genes are TRBV14 and TRBJ1-2; a weak D match, TRBD1 (5 bases). Trimming cost V 4 bases and J 5 bases, with 14 bases left between them. This CDR3 spans 14 amino acids. The germline V gene has CDR1 SGHDN and CDR2 FVKESK.

This chain joins TRBV4-1 and TRBJ2-3; TRBD2 matches 10 bases. Germline-derived CDR1 and CDR2 are MGHRA and YSYEKL. The CDR3 has 16 amino acids. Trimming removed 6 bases from V and 6 bases from J; junction bases left unmatched: 12. The CDR3 loop reads CASSRGELAGEDTQYF. The CDR3 bases are TGCGCCAGCAGTCGCGGGGAGCTAGCGGGGGAGGATACGCAGTATTTT.

The rearrangement links TRBV4-3 to TRBJ2-1, with 7 bases that match TRBD2. After removal of 0 bases from V and 4 bases from J, the junction contained 6 bases not matched to a gene. CDR1 is LGHNA, CDR2 YSLEER, per germline. CDR3 size: 16 residues. The CDR3 region is CASSQDVLAEYNEQFF. In DNA form, the CDR3 reads TGCGCCAGCAGCCAAGATGTGCTAGCGGAGTACAATGAGCAGTTCTTC.

The chain joins TRBV4-1 to TRBJ2-7; D uncertain. CDR1 MGHRA and CDR2 YSYEKL come from the germline V gene. Trimming took 2 bases from V and 6 from J, leaving 11 bases between them. This CDR3 has 13 residues. The CDR3: CASSQTRKTEQYF. DNA of the CDR3: TGCGCCAGCAGCCAAACCCGAAAAACCGAGCAGTACTTC.

The rearrangement links TRBV6-4 to TRBJ1-5; 8 positions agree with TRBD1. This CDR3 has 19 residues. J gave up 1 base and V 1 base, and 12 bases lay outside the gene matches. CDR1 is MRHNA, CDR2 SNTAGT, per germline. The CDR3, as DNA: TGTGCCAGCAGTGACTGGGGGAGACAGGGGTTGGAAAGCAATCAGCCCCAGCATTTT. Translation: CASSDWGRQGLESNQPQHF.

This clone was recorded once. The gene calls are TRBV15 and TRBJ2-2; no clear D. The germline V gene has CDR1 LNHNV and CDR2 YYDKDF (reference sequence). CDR3 length equals 15 residues. Trimming removed 2 bases at V and 2 bases at J, with 9 bases between. The CDR3 is CATSRNAPNTGELFF. CDR3 nucleotide sequence: TGTGCCACCAGCAGAAACGCCCCTAACACCGGGGAGCTGTTTTTT. The full variable domain, in which reference TRBV15 and TRBJ2-2 provide the parts outside the CDR3, is DAMVIQNPRYQVTQFGKPVTLSCSQTLNHNVMYWYQQKSSQAPKLLFHYYDKDFNNEADTPDNFQSRRPNTSFCFLDIRSPGLGDTAMYLCATSRNAPNTGELFFGEGSRLTVL.

Comment on this clone: The identical CDR3 is also encoded by other nucleotide sequences in the sample. The V call is TRBV29-1, the J call TRBJ2-7, with a weak D call TRBD2 (5 bases). Trimming took off 0 bases at V and 3 bases at J, with 12 bases between the two ends. This CDR3 region has 14 residues. Germline V CDR1 and CDR2: SQVTM, ANQGSEA. CDR3 loop: CSVEDPGTSYEQYF. DNA of the CDR3: TGCAGCGTTGAAGATCCCGGAACTAGCTACGAGCAGTACTTC.

The V call is TRBV5-1, the J call TRBJ2-5; TRBD1 might be the D (6 bases). Germline V gene lookup returns CDR1 SGHRS and CDR2 YFSETQ. The CDR3 is made up of 15 amino acids. V lost 0 bases, J lost 5 bases, and 14 bases lay in between. The CDR3 region has the DNA TGCGCCAGCAGCTTGGGGGCAGGGGTTTTGGAGACCCAGTACTTC. Amino acids: CASSLGAGVLETQYF.